The clone carrying this T cell receptor beta chain was recorded only once. What it binds is unknown. Naive CD8 cells comprised CD45RO-negative, CCR7-positively selected cells, excluding terminally differentiated effector memory CD45RA+ cells. All donors were healthy HIV-negative adults lacking recent acute infections or vaccinations. The data belong to a study of shared clonotypes between healthy human individuals. Whole-study results and caveats: Generally, estimated richness proved larger in naive subsets than it did in memory subsets.

CDR1 MNHEY and CDR2 SVGAGI come from the germline V gene. Trimming removed 2 bases at V and 5 bases at J, with 12 bases between. The CDR3 consists of 14 residues. Original processing notes: With immunoSEQ giving junction-only sequences and no quality scores, filtering differed. Libraries were prepared by immunoSEQ multiplex PCR; TCRdb keeps only in-frame clonotypes and omits some of them. The V and J calls and clone size were taken over from that table, and D and trimming were inferred from the DNA. Of nearly 2 million clones in the sample, over 85% were seen once. The J gene is TRBJ1-1, the V gene TRBV6-5; TRBD1 might be the D (6 bases). Sample: naive CD8+ T cells sorted from blood. The sequence was obtained from a man aged 18 to 29 in good health. CDR3 DNA sequence: TGTGCCAGCAGTTACACTAGGGGGGTGACTGAAGCTTTCTTT. This sequence encodes CASSYTRGVTEAFF.